This is a list of T cell receptor beta chains from one sample in a study of beta chain features in type 1 diabetes. The protocol was immunoSEQ multiplex PCR, while the TCRdb copy is restricted to in-frame clones and leaves out a portion. The sample yields a few hundred thousand clones, about 14% seen once. The sequencing input was naive CD4+ T cells from blood. The source is a woman aged 18-29 years in good health. CDR3s include the opening cysteine and the closing phenylalanine or tryptophan. Fields, in order: CDR3 length, V gene, D gene, clone size, J gene, CDR3 protein, CDR3 DNA. A D gene is named only where the DNA matches it firmly. Clone size is stated in some rows and not others, as once, few, many or a class when expanded.

15	TRBV10-3	TRBD2	few	TRBJ2-5	CAISSERERGETQYF	TGTGCCATCAGTTCCGAGCGGGAGAGAGGAGAGACCCAGTACTTC
12	TRBV18	-	few	TRBJ2-1	CASSPLDNEQFF	TGTGCCAGCTCCCCCCTCGACAATGAGCAGTTCTTC
14	TRBV18	-	few	TRBJ1-2	CASSPSGQIYGYTF	TGTGCCAGCTCACCAAGCGGGCAGATCTATGGCTACACCTTC
15	TRBV9	TRBD2	few	TRBJ2-1	CASSVDVAGSNEQFF	TGTGCCAGCAGCGTAGATGTAGCGGGGTCTAATGAGCAGTTCTTC
14	TRBV6-6	TRBD1	-	TRBJ1-5	CASSDRGSNQPQHF	TGTGCCAGCAGTGACAGGGGAAGCAATCAGCCCCAGCATTTT
16	TRBV25-1	-	-	TRBJ2-1	CASSELGPAQYNEQFF	TGTGCCAGCAGTGAATTGGGGCCAGCCCAATACAATGAGCAGTTCTTC
15	TRBV28	TRBD1	-	TRBJ1-1	CASSLKGQPPWEAFF	TGTGCCAGCAGTTTAAAGGGACAGCCGCCTTGGGAAGCTTTCTTT
15	TRBV5-1	TRBD2	few	TRBJ2-7	CASSSTSGTHVEQYF	TGCGCCAGCAGCTCGACTAGCGGGACCCATGTCGAGCAGTACTTC
13	TRBV9	-	-	TRBJ2-1	CASSAAGFGEQFF	TGTGCCAGCAGCGCCGCAGGGTTTGGTGAGCAGTTCTTC
14	TRBV29-1	-	few	TRBJ1-1	CSVAMTGKGTEAFF	TGCAGCGTCGCGATGACGGGGAAGGGCACTGAAGCTTTCTTT
10	TRBV30	-	-	TRBJ1-2	CAWSGSSGTF	TGTGCCTGGAGTGGATCCTCAGGCACCTTC
17	TRBV27	TRBD2	-	TRBJ2-7	CASSHTSGRTLSYEQYF	TGTGCCAGCAGCCATACTAGCGGGAGGACCCTCTCCTACGAGCAGTACTTC
12	TRBV28	TRBD1	few	TRBJ2-7	CASTSDRAEQYF	TGTGCCAGCACCTCGGACAGGGCCGAGCAGTACTTC
14	TRBV9	-	few	TRBJ2-7	CASSSPTESYEQYF	TGTGCCAGCAGCTCGCCGACGGAGTCCTACGAGCAGTACTTC
15	TRBV5-1	TRBD1	few	TRBJ2-5	CASSSGQGMEETQYF	TGCGCCAGCAGCTCGGGACAGGGGATGGAAGAGACCCAGTACTTC
13	TRBV15	-	few	TRBJ2-1	CATSRDQGAEQFF	TGTGCCACCAGCAGAGATCAAGGGGCTGAGCAGTTCTTC
11	TRBV29-1	-	-	TRBJ2-5	CSARGGETQYF	TGCAGCGCTAGGGGTGGTGAGACCCAGTACTTC
14	TRBV6-5	-	few	TRBJ1-2	CASSYDRRGYGYTF	TGTGCCAGCAGTTACGACAGAAGAGGCTATGGCTACACCTTC
15	TRBV5-1	-	-	TRBJ2-1	CASRQGSGENHEQFF	TGCGCCAGCCGCCAGGGTAGCGGAGAAAACCATGAGCAGTTCTTC
14	TRBV15	TRBD1	-	TRBJ1-2	CATRSTGGNYGYTF	TGTGCCACCAGGTCGACAGGGGGAAACTATGGCTACACCTTC
12	TRBV30	-	-	TRBJ1-2	CAWSEQGYGYTF	TGTGCCTGGAGTGAACAGGGTTATGGCTACACCTTC
14	TRBV19	-	few	TRBJ1-1	CASSSPGGNTEAFF	TGTGCCAGTAGTAGCCCTGGAGGGAACACTGAAGCTTTCTTT
15	TRBV27	TRBD1	once	TRBJ2-7	CASSPRTGSVYEQYF	TGTGCCAGCAGTCCACGGACAGGGTCGGTCTACGAGCAGTACTTC
13	TRBV29-1	TRBD1	few	TRBJ2-2	CSVGQGNTGELFF	TGCAGCGTAGGACAGGGGAACACCGGGGAGCTGTTTTTT
14	TRBV11-2	-	-	TRBJ2-7	CASSLAGGTYEQYF	TGTGCCAGCAGCTTAGCGGGTGGAACCTACGAGCAGTACTTC
12	TRBV28	-	few	TRBJ2-4	CASSWRQGGIYF	TGTGCCAGCAGTTGGAGGCAAGGAGGGATTTACTTC
11	TRBV28	-	few	TRBJ2-1	CASGVGPEQFF	TGTGCCAGCGGAGTAGGCCCTGAGCAGTTCTTC
18	TRBV28	TRBD2	-	TRBJ2-3	CASSHPPGLGFSPDTQYF	TGTGCCAGCAGTCACCCTCCGGGACTAGGGTTTTCCCCAGATACGCAGTATTTT
15	TRBV29-1	TRBD1	few	TRBJ1-3	CSVGQGERSGNTIYF	TGCAGCGTCGGACAGGGGGAACGCTCTGGAAACACCATATATTTT
14	TRBV15	-	-	TRBJ2-1	CATSRVSGVDEQFF	TGTGCCACCAGCAGAGTCTCCGGAGTAGATGAGCAGTTCTTC
15	TRBV28	-	-	TRBJ1-5	CASSLGGTVNQPQHF	TGTGCCAGCAGTTTAGGGGGGACCGTAAATCAGCCCCAGCATTTT
14	TRBV7-9	TRBD2	-	TRBJ2-5	CASMTSGDRETQYF	TGTGCCAGCATGACTAGCGGGGACCGGGAGACCCAGTACTTC
15	TRBV2	TRBD1	-	TRBJ2-5	CASSEDRGYGKTQYF	TGTGCCAGCAGTGAAGACAGGGGGTACGGGAAGACCCAGTACTTC
13	TRBV11-3	-	few	TRBJ2-5	CASSLGQQETQYF	TGTGCCAGCAGCTTAGGGCAGCAAGAGACCCAGTACTTC
14	TRBV6-6	-	-	TRBJ1-5	CASSYSTGPGPQHF	TGTGCCAGCAGTTACTCGACAGGCCCTGGGCCCCAGCATTTT
15	TRBV7-9	TRBD1	few	TRBJ2-5	CASSLLTGGRETQYF	TGTGCCAGCAGTTTACTTACAGGGGGCAGGGAGACCCAGTACTTC
16	TRBV5-4	TRBD2	few	TRBJ2-1	CASSLAPSGGYNEQFF	TGTGCCAGCAGCTTGGCCCCTAGCGGGGGATACAATGAGCAGTTCTTC
12	TRBV5-6	-	-	TRBJ2-7	CASSWDNYEQYF	TGTGCCAGCAGCTGGGACAACTACGAGCAGTACTTC
14	TRBV5-1	-	-	TRBJ1-5	CASSLELGNQPQHF	TGCGCCAGCAGCTTAGAACTGGGCAATCAGCCCCAGCATTTT
12	TRBV28	-	few	TRBJ2-3	CASSSGIDTQYF	TGTGCCAGCAGTTCAGGGATAGATACGCAGTATTTT
14	TRBV7-6	-	-	TRBJ2-5	CASSLTGMQETQYF	TGTGCCAGCAGCTTAACAGGGATGCAAGAGACCCAGTACTTC
14	TRBV30	-	-	TRBJ1-2	CAWSVLPTDYGYTF	TGTGCCTGGAGTGTACTCCCGACAGACTATGGCTACACCTTC
16	TRBV15	-	once	TRBJ2-7	CATSRRLQDRRDEQYF	TGTGCCACCAGCAGACGCCTCCAGGATCGGAGGGACGAGCAGTACTTC
16	TRBV7-9	TRBD2	few	TRBJ2-1	CASSFSWREVYNEQFF	TGTGCCAGCAGCTTTAGTTGGCGGGAGGTGTACAATGAGCAGTTCTTC
13	TRBV11-3	-	few	TRBJ2-1	CASSLVANNEQFF	TGTGCCAGCAGCTTAGTAGCGAACAATGAGCAGTTCTTC
13	TRBV27	-	few	TRBJ1-1	CASSLSFGSKAFF	TGTGCCAGCAGTTTATCGTTCGGGTCAAAAGCTTTCTTT
13	TRBV7-9	-	few	TRBJ1-1	CASSFREFAEAFF	TGTGCCAGCAGCTTCCGGGAGTTCGCTGAAGCTTTCTTT
18	TRBV2	TRBD2	-	TRBJ2-7	CASSEGGLAGGPSREQYF	TGTGCCAGCAGTGAAGGGGGACTAGCGGGAGGGCCATCTCGGGAGCAGTACTTC
15	TRBV5-1	-	few	TRBJ1-5	CASSPDIAADQPQHF	TGCGCCAGCAGCCCGGACATCGCTGCGGATCAGCCCCAGCATTTT
14	TRBV28	-	-	TRBJ2-7	CASSAAGTKYEQYF	TGTGCCAGCAGTGCCGCCGGGACAAAGTACGAGCAGTACTTC
12	TRBV18	-	-	TRBJ2-7	CASSGQDYEQYF	TGTGCCAGCTCGGGACAAGACTACGAGCAGTACTTC
15	TRBV7-2	TRBD1	-	TRBJ2-7	CASSDRTGLVYEQYF	TGTGCCAGCAGCGATCGGACAGGGCTGGTCTACGAGCAGTACTTC
13	TRBV18	-	few	TRBJ1-2	CASSLDSYYGYTF	TGTGCCAGCTCACTGGACAGTTACTATGGCTACACCTTC
17	TRBV5-4	TRBD2	few	TRBJ2-7	CASSGGTSGGTIYEQYF	TGTGCCAGCAGCGGGGGAACTAGCGGGGGGACCATCTACGAGCAGTACTTC
14	TRBV9	TRBD1	-	TRBJ1-2	CASSVGQEYFGYTF	TGTGCCAGCAGCGTGGGACAGGAATACTTTGGCTACACCTTC
17	TRBV14	-	-	TRBJ2-1	CASSQDNAGVTYNEQFF	TGTGCCAGCAGCCAAGATAACGCAGGGGTAACCTACAATGAGCAGTTCTTC
13	TRBV29-1	TRBD1	-	TRBJ2-2	CSVDRGRTGELFF	TGCAGCGTAGACAGGGGGCGCACCGGGGAGCTGTTTTTT
13	TRBV2	-	-	TRBJ2-7	CASSDRGVNEQYF	TGTGCCAGCAGTGACAGGGGGGTTAACGAGCAGTACTTC
16	TRBV7-3	TRBD2	-	TRBJ2-1	CASSLGLAGPSGEQFF	TGTGCCAGCAGCCTGGGACTAGCGGGTCCAAGTGGTGAGCAGTTCTTC
15	TRBV28	-	few	TRBJ2-3	CASTSTRTARDTQYF	TGTGCCAGCACCTCCACCCGGACAGCAAGAGATACGCAGTATTTT